The 28 T cell receptor beta chains listed next were all sequenced from one sample in a study of cytomegalovirus exposure and HLA in healthy donors. Primers included in the PCR were 60 Vbeta and 13 Jbeta primers. Sequenced by immunoSEQ multiplex PCR; TCRdb stores in-frame clones only, minus some. The sample includes roughly 170,000 clones, 82% of them seen just once. The sample was PBMCs. Receptors originate from a male donor in good health and CMV-seronegative.

The genes are TRBV29-1 and TRBJ1-4; D is unresolved. This CDR3 region has 12 residues. Trimming pared 7 bases from V and 7 bases from J, leaving 13 bases between. CDR1 is SQVTM and CDR2 is ANQGSEA in the germline V gene. CDR3 bases: TGCAGCGCGATCGAGTCGGGTGAAAAACTGTTTTTT. Protein sequence: CSAIESGEKLFF.

Comment on this clone: At one boundary the junction diverges from the germline segment, which might be a read error. The chain uses TRBV5-4 and TRBJ2-1, with TRBD2 matching 12 bases. The CDR3 runs to 15 residues. CDR1 and CDR2 (germline): SGHNT, YYREEE (reference sequence). CDR3 in amino acids: CASRLGLAGGNEQFF. The CDR3 nucleotides read TGTGCCAGCAGGTTGGGACTAGCGGGCGGAAATGAGCAGTTCTTC.

This chain links TRBV6-5 with TRBJ1-1; the D is unclear. The V gene's germline CDR1 is MNHEY and CDR2 SVGAGI. The V and J ends lost 2 bases and 4 bases respectively, with 8 bases between them. The CDR3 is made up of 13 amino acids. Written as DNA, the CDR3 is TGTGCCAGCAGTTACCCAGAGGCCACTGAAGCTTTCTTT. The encoded protein is CASSYPEATEAFF.

The V gene is TRBV15, the J gene TRBJ2-5; D is undetermined. CDR3 length: 13 residues. Trimming left V 0 bases short and J 5 bases short, with 7 bases between. Looked up from germline, CDR1 is LNHNV and CDR2 is YYDKDF (reference sequence). The chain's CDR3 is CATSRESSETQYF. CDR3 bases: TGTGCCACCAGCAGAGAGTCTTCGGAGACCCAGTACTTC.

This sequence joins TRBV5-6 and TRBJ1-2; unclear D gene. The CDR3 is 15 amino acids. The V end was cut by 2 bases, the J end by 0 bases, with 11 bases between. CDR1 is SGHDT, CDR2 YYEEEE, per germline. The CDR3 sequence: CASSFIIQANYGYTF. The CDR3 DNA reads as TGTGCCAGCAGCTTTATAATCCAGGCTAACTATGGCTACACCTTC.

This CDR3 is CASSAGTVNQPQHF. Written as DNA, the CDR3 is TGTGCCAGCTCGGCAGGGACAGTCAATCAGCCCCAGCATTTT. The rearrangement links TRBV18 to TRBJ1-5, with 7 nucleotides matching TRBD1. The CDR3 loop spans 14 amino acids. The trim removed 6 bases at V and 3 bases at J, leaving 5 bases unmatched. Germline lookup yields CDR1 KGHSH and CDR2 LQKENI. Together with reference TRBV18 and TRBJ1-5, the CDR3 gives the full variable domain: NAGVMQNPRHLVRRRGQEARLRCSPMKGHSHVYWYRQLPEEGLKFMVYLQKENIIDESGMPKERFSAEFPKEGPSILRIQQVVRGDSAAYFCASSAGTVNQPQHFGDGTRLSIL.

This clone turned up a few times. The chain has TRBV4-3 and TRBJ2-1; D is perhaps TRBD1 (5 bases). CDR1 is LGHNA, CDR2 YSLEER, per germline. The CDR3 totals 15 residues. Trimming took 4 bases from V and 0 from J, leaving 10 bases between them. DNA for the CDR3: TGCGCCAGCAGCCCCAGGGTGGGCTCCTACAATGAGCAGTTCTTC. Protein sequence: CASSPRVGSYNEQFF.

The table lists this clone with a few counts. The chain joins TRBV7-8 to TRBJ2-7; the match to TRBD2 covers 8 bases. V was clipped by 4 bases and J by 4 bases; unmatched bases: 12. Per germline, CDR1 SGHVS and CDR2 FQNEAQ. The CDR3 contains 16 residues. In DNA, the CDR3 is TGTGCCAGCAGCTCCCGGGGGGGCAGGAGGGTATACGAGCAGTACTTC. Translation: CASSSRGGRRVYEQYF.

The rearrangement joins TRBV5-1 to TRBJ2-5; 12 bases align to TRBD1. CDR3 length equals 17 residues. Germline-derived CDR1 and CDR2 are SGHRS and YFSETQ. With 1 base clipped from V and 5 bases from J, the junction kept 9 bases outside the gene matches. CDR3 coding DNA: TGCGCCAGCAGCTTGAGTCCGGGACAGGGGGCAGTGGAGACCCAGTACTTC. It is translated as CASSLSPGQGAVETQYF.

CDR3 coding DNA: TGTGCCAGCAGCCCGCGACAGGGCCAAGAGACCCAGTACTTC. Residues: CASSPRQGQETQYF. The chain recombines TRBV7-9 with TRBJ2-5; 7 bases agree with TRBD1. Germline lookup yields CDR1 SEHNR and CDR2 FQNEAQ (reference sequence). This CDR3 comprises 14 residues. V shed 5 bases, J shed 1 base, and the junction held 4 bases outside the gene matches. The whole variable domain, filled in from reference TRBV7-9 and TRBJ2-5, reads DTGVSQNPRHKITKRGQNVTFRCDPISEHNRLYWYRQTLGQGPEFLTYFQNEAQLEKSRLLSDRFSAERPKGSFSTLEIQRTEQGDSAMYLCASSPRQGQETQYFGPGTRLLVL.

This clone was counted once. The chain recombines TRBV29-1 with TRBJ2-1; a weak D match, TRBD1 (5 bases). CDR3 length: 10 residues. The ends were cut back, 8 bases at V and 10 bases at J, with 12 bases in the middle. CDR1 and CDR2 (germline): SQVTM, ANQGSEA. CDR3 sequence (DNA): TGCAGCCTTGGCGACAGCGAGCAGTTCTTC. This gives the protein CSLGDSEQFF.

The CDR3 region is CASSENLVLRYGDTEAFF. The CDR3 bases are TGTGCCAGCAGTGAAAATTTGGTCCTTCGGTACGGGGACACTGAAGCTTTCTTT. The rearrangement uses TRBV25-1 and TRBJ1-1; D gene ambiguous. This CDR3 spans 18 amino acids. The V and J ends lost 2 bases and 3 bases respectively, with 22 bases between them. Germline V lookup: CDR1 MGHDK, CDR2 SYGVNS. The full variable domain, in which reference TRBV25-1 and TRBJ1-1 provide the parts outside the CDR3, is EADIYQTPRYLVIGTGKKITLECSQTMGHDKMYWYQQDPGMELHLIHYSYGVNSTEKGDLSSESTVSRIRTEHFPLTLESARPSHTSQYLCASSENLVLRYGDTEAFFGQGTRLTVV.

V is TRBV7-3 and J is TRBJ2-1, with 9 bases identical to TRBD2. Losses at the gene ends were 5 bases for V and 5 bases for J; bases not matched to a gene: 7. Germline V gives CDR1 SGHTA, CDR2 FQGTGA. The CDR3 is 15 amino acids. CDR3 nucleotides: TGTGCCAGCAGCAACCTAGCGGGAAGGAACAATGAGCAGTTCTTC. It is translated as CASSNLAGRNNEQFF.

The chain links TRBV23-1 to TRBJ2-7; 10 positions agree with TRBD2. TRBV23-1 is an ORF; its function is uncertain. J lost 3 bases, V lost 4 bases, and 9 bases had no gene match. The CDR3 is 16 residues long. In nucleotides, the CDR3 is TGCGCCAGCAGTCCGCGGCCAGCGGGAGGGCGCTACGAGCAGTACTTC. Protein product: CASSPRPAGGRYEQYF.

The CDR3 DNA reads TGTGCCAGCAGTTTTCTTGATCCGACAGGGGTCACTGAAGCTTTCTTT. Its protein product is CASSFLDPTGVTEAFF. The V and J genes are TRBV27 and TRBJ1-1; 8 positions match TRBD1. V lost 3 bases to trimming and J lost 4 bases; unmatched junction nucleotides: 10. The CDR3 runs 16 residues. The germline V gene has CDR1 MNHEY and CDR2 SMNVEV (reference sequence).

The chain is built from TRBV12-5 and TRBJ1-5; the match to TRBD1 covers 8 bases. The CDR3 extends over 15 amino acids. The V gene's germline CDR1 is LGHNT and CDR2 FRNRAP. V lost 2 bases, J lost 7 bases, and 7 bases stayed unmatched. DNA for the CDR3: TGTGCTAGTGGTTTGAAACAGGGGGGAAGACAGCCCCAGCATTTT. Protein: CASGLKQGGRQPQHF.

A single count supports this clone. The chain carries TRBV12-5 and TRBJ1-1; TRBD1 matches at 7 bases. Germline V gives CDR1 LGHNT, CDR2 FRNRAP. The CDR3 length is 15 residues. Trimming at V came to 4 bases and at J to 1 base, leaving 6 bases not matched to a gene. The CDR3 coding sequence is TGTGCTAGTGGTTCCCCCCGGACAGGGAACACTGAAGCTTTCTTT. Amino acid sequence: CASGSPRTGNTEAFF. The entire variable domain, with the rest obtained from reference TRBV12-5 and TRBJ1-1, is as follows: DARVTQTPRHKVTEMGQEVTMRCQPILGHNTVFWYRQTMMQGLELLAYFRNRAPLDDSGMPKDRFSAEMPDATLATLKIQPSEPRDSAVYFCASGSPRTGNTEAFFGQGTRLTVV.

The gene calls are TRBV29-1 and TRBJ1-2; the D gene is possibly TRBD1 (5 bases). The germline CDR1 and CDR2 sequences are SQVTM and ANQGSEA. Trimming removed 4 bases at V and 4 bases at J, with 10 bases between. This CDR3 has 12 amino acids. CDR3: CSVVGVAYGYTF. The CDR3, as DNA: TGCAGCGTTGTAGGGGTGGCCTATGGCTACACCTTC.

The genes are TRBV5-1 and TRBJ2-7; D might be TRBD2 (7 bases). CDR1 and CDR2 (germline): SGHRS, YFSETQ. V dropped 2 bases and J dropped 2 bases, with 20 bases sitting between them. There are 17 residues in the CDR3. The CDR3 DNA is TGCGCCAGCAGCTTTGGGGGGGGCCTTATTACAACCTACGAGCAGTACTTC. Translated, it gives CASSFGGGLITTYEQYF.

The gene calls are TRBV29-1 and TRBJ2-5; D is unclear. Trimming took off 5 bases at V and 9 bases at J, with 19 bases between the two ends. This CDR3 is built from 13 residues. Per the germline V gene, CDR1 is SQVTM and CDR2 is ANQGSEA. The CDR3 DNA follows: TGCAGCGTTTGGTTGAGAGGTTTTTGGGCCCAGTACTTC. Its translation is CSVWLRGFWAQYF.

This clone appeared a few times. The gene calls are TRBV30 and TRBJ2-2; 10 bases match TRBD2. The CDR3 consists of 16 residues. The J segment lost 6 bases and the V segment lost 0 bases, leaving 7 bases of the junction unmatched. Germline V lookup: CDR1 GTSNPN, CDR2 SVGIG (reference sequence). CDR3 bases: TGTGCCTGGAGTGTAGGAAGCGGGAGGGCCGCCGGGGAGCTGTTTTTT. Translation: CAWSVGSGRAAGELFF.

The chain has TRBV28 and TRBJ1-1; D is perhaps TRBD1 (5 bases). The CDR3 has 16 residues. Germline CDR1 reads MDHEN; CDR2 reads SYDVKM. V was clipped by 3 bases and J by 2 bases, with 16 bases between them. This CDR3 reads CASSFGGGLRNTEAFF. The CDR3 DNA reads as TGTGCCAGCAGTTTCGGGGGGGGTCTTCGCAACACTGAAGCTTTCTTT.

This clone was picked up one time. The rearrangement links TRBV27 to TRBJ2-3, with 10 bases lining up with TRBD2. The ends lost 3 bases at V and 4 bases at J; junction bases unmatched: 7. The CDR3 runs 16 residues. The germline gives CDR1 MNHEY, CDR2 SMNVEV (reference sequence). CDR3 bases: TGTGCCAGCAGTTTCCCGGGACTAGCGATCCCAGATACGCAGTATTTT. This translates into CASSFPGLAIPDTQYF.

V gene TRBV7-9 combines with J gene TRBJ1-4; D unresolved. Germline values: CDR1 SEHNR, CDR2 FQNEAQ (reference sequence). Trimming removed 3 bases at V and 0 bases at J, with 8 bases between. CDR3 size: 15 residues. Written as DNA, the CDR3 is TGTGCCAGCAGCTTGCAGAGGTCAACTAATGAAAAACTGTTTTTT. Translation: CASSLQRSTNEKLFF. The whole variable domain, remainder taken from reference TRBV7-9 and TRBJ1-4, is DTGVSQNPRHKITKRGQNVTFRCDPISEHNRLYWYRQTLGQGPEFLTYFQNEAQLEKSRLLSDRFSAERPKGSFSTLEIQRTEQGDSAMYLCASSLQRSTNEKLFFGSGTQLSVL.

There are a few counts of this clone. The rearrangement joins TRBV18 to TRBJ2-5; D ambiguous. The germline V gene has CDR1 KGHSH and CDR2 LQKENI. The CDR3 is 14 residues long. V was shortened by 0 bases and J by 5 bases, with 10 bases between the two germline ends. CDR3 sequence (DNA): TGTGCCAGCTCACCACCGACCTCGCGGGAGACCCAGTACTTC. The encoded protein is CASSPPTSRETQYF.

The rearrangement joins TRBV11-3 to TRBJ2-1; D uncertain. The CDR3 runs to 14 residues. CDR1 and CDR2 (germline): SGHNT, YENEEA. Deletions cut 1 base from V and 2 bases from J, with 6 bases between. CDR3 in amino acids: CASSLGSTYNEQFF. The DNA of the CDR3 is TGTGCCAGCAGCTTAGGTTCTACCTACAATGAGCAGTTCTTC. Full variable domain (remainder filled in from reference TRBV11-3 and TRBJ2-1): EAGVVQSPRYKIIEKKQPVAFWCNPISGHNTLYWYLQNLGQGPELLIRYENEEAVDDSQLPKDRFSAERLKGVDSTLKIQPAELGDSAVYLCASSLGSTYNEQFFGPGTRLTVL.

This chain joins TRBV19 and TRBJ2-2; perhaps TRBD1 as D (5 bases). The CDR3 has 15 residues. The V gene lost 7 bases and the J gene lost 3 bases, with 15 bases spanning the gap. Per the germline V gene, CDR1 is LNHDA and CDR2 is SQIVND (reference sequence). CDR3 residues: CASKTGRAYTGELFF. In nucleotides, the CDR3 is TGTGCCAGTAAAACGGGCAGGGCATACACCGGGGAGCTGTTTTTT.

V and J are TRBV4-1 and TRBJ2-7; 8 bases match TRBD1. J was trimmed by 5 bases and V by 1 base; bases with no gene match: 7. This CDR3 has 15 residues. Germline V CDR1 and CDR2: MGHRA, YSYEKL. The CDR3 DNA reads TGCGCCAGCAGCCAAGTATCCAGGGGGCTGGACGAGCAGTACTTC. This sequence encodes CASSQVSRGLDEQYF.